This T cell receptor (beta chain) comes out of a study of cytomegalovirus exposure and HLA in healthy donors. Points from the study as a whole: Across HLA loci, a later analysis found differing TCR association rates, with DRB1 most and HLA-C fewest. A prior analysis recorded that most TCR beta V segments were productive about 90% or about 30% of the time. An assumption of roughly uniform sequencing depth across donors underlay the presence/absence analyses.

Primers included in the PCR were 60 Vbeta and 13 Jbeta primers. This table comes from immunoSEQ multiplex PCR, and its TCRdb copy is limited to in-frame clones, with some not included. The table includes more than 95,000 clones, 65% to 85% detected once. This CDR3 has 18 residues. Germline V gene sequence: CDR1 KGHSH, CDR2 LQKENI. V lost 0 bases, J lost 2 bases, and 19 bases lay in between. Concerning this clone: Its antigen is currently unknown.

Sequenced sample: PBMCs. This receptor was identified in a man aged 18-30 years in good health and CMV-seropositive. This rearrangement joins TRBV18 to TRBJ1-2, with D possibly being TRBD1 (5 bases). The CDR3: CASSPPARLGRQNYGYTF. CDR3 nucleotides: TGTGCCAGCTCACCACCCGCGCGTCTCGGGAGACAGAACTATGGCTACACCTTC.